The 19 T cell receptor beta chains presented below share a single source sample, sequenced in a study of patients and donors after allogeneic stem cell transplantation. TCRdb re-called the RT-PCR reads through MiXCR, storing one row per CDR3 protein. The top ten clones hold around 6% of a sample with more than 850,000 distinct CDR3 sequences, more than 15% of them seen once. Sequenced material: blood, either unsorted or a sorted T cell fraction (not recorded which). These receptors all come from a human donor who was either an allogeneic HSCT recipient or a stem cell or donor lymphocyte infusion donor (not recorded which). It is not recorded whose cells these are; they may come from a transplant donor.

This clonotype was observed a handful of times. The CDR3 loop reads CASSQGLDGPNEKLFF. The CDR3 DNA sequence: TGCGCCAGCAGCCAAGGTTTAGACGGACCTAATGAAAAACTGTTTTTT. The chain links TRBV4-1 to TRBJ1-4; D remains ambiguous. Germline CDR1 and CDR2: MGHRA and YSYEKL. V was clipped by 1 base and J by 3 bases, with 12 bases between them. The CDR3 contains 16 residues.

This rearrangement joins TRBV3-1 to TRBJ2-7; D uncertain. Germline V gives CDR1 LGHDT, CDR2 YNNKEL (reference sequence). The germline V and J ends were trimmed by 3 bases and 4 bases, with 10 bases remaining between them. The CDR3 sequence is 13 residues long. The CDR3 spells CASSHQKDYEQYF. Here the CDR3 DNA reads TGTGCCAGCAGCCATCAGAAGGATTACGAGCAGTACTTC.

This clonotype showed up just a few times. The chain recombines TRBV2 with TRBJ2-7; possible D gene TRBD1, 6 bases. Germline V gene data show CDR1 as SNHLY and CDR2 as FYNNEI. This CDR3 is built from 12 residues. The ends were cut back, 2 bases at V and 6 bases at J, with 8 bases in the middle. CDR3: CASSEQGFEQYF. The CDR3, as DNA: TGTGCCAGCAGTGAACAGGGGTTCGAGCAGTACTTC.

The gene calls are TRBV7-9 and TRBJ2-1; D unresolved. The CDR3 contains 12 residues. The ends were cut back, 5 bases at V and 7 bases at J, with 9 bases in the middle. Per the germline V gene, CDR1 is SEHNR and CDR2 is FQNEAQ (reference sequence). CDR3 nucleotide sequence: TGTGCCAGCAGCCAGAGATGGAATGAGCAGTTCTTC. As protein: CASSQRWNEQFF.

The rearrangement links TRBV7-9 to TRBJ1-2, with 7 bases that match TRBD1. CDR3 size: 15 residues. In germline, CDR1 is SEHNR, CDR2 FQNEAQ (reference sequence). The V and J ends lost 6 bases and 2 bases, in that order; junction bases with no gene match: 9. CDR3 nucleotide sequence: TGTGCCAGCAGTCCAGCGGGACAGCTAAACTATGGCTACACCTTC. Translation gives CASSPAGQLNYGYTF.

The V gene is TRBV27, the J gene TRBJ2-5; D gene unclear. Germline V CDR1 and CDR2: MNHEY, SMNVEV (reference sequence). The ends were cut back, 9 bases at V and 4 bases at J, with 21 bases in the middle. This CDR3 has 15 amino acids. In nucleotides, the CDR3 is TGTGCCAGTTCCCCTTATCTGGATGGCCGAGAGACCCAGTACTTC. Translation: CASSPYLDGRETQYF.

This sequence joins TRBV10-3 and TRBJ1-2, with TRBD1 identical over 7 bases. The CDR3 length is 11 residues. The V gene end was trimmed by 10 bases and the J gene end by 8 bases; junction bases not matched to a gene: 7. The germline CDR1 and CDR2 sequences are ENHRY and SYGVKD. The CDR3 spells CATQTGRGYTF. The CDR3 region has the DNA TGTGCCACCCAGACAGGGAGAGGCTACACCTTC.

Many counts were recorded for this clonotype. The J gene is TRBJ2-4, the V gene TRBV12-3 or TRBV12-4; the match to TRBD1 covers 9 bases. The V segment lost 6 bases and the J segment 6 bases; nucleotides outside the gene matches: 9. The CDR3 covers 15 residues. The CDR3 region has the DNA TGTGCCAGCAGCACCAGACAGGGGGTGGGAAACATTCAGTACTTC. Its translation is CASSTRQGVGNIQYF.

The gene calls are TRBV20-1 and TRBJ2-7; a possible D gene is TRBD1 (6 bases). The CDR3 runs to 13 residues. Trimming removed 0 bases at V and 6 bases at J, with 12 bases between. In germline, CDR1 is DFQATT, CDR2 SNEGSKA (reference sequence). The CDR3 protein is CSARDPGQLEQYF. CDR3 coding DNA: TGCAGTGCTAGAGACCCCGGACAGCTCGAGCAGTACTTC.

In DNA, the CDR3 is TGTGCCAGTAGTTGGGGACTAGCGGGTTACAATGAGCAGTTCTTC. Protein product: CASSWGLAGYNEQFF. J is TRBJ2-1 and V is TRBV19; 12 bases match TRBD2. Losses at the gene ends were 5 bases for V and 4 bases for J; bases not matched to a gene: 3. The CDR3 extends over 15 amino acids. Germline V gene data show CDR1 as LNHDA and CDR2 as SQIVND (reference sequence).

This clonotype was seen only a few times. This chain uses TRBV28 with TRBJ2-3, with 9 positions matching TRBD2. CDR1 MDHEN and CDR2 SYDVKM come from the germline V gene. Germline trimming cut 4 bases from V and 4 bases from J; bases unmatched to any gene: 6. There are 15 residues in the CDR3. CDR3 sequence reads: CASSSSGKGADTQYF. The CDR3 coding sequence is TGTGCCAGCAGTTCTAGCGGGAAAGGTGCAGATACGCAGTATTTT.

The J gene is TRBJ2-5, the V gene TRBV27; D is uncertain. Trimming left V 7 bases short and J 5 bases short, with 8 bases between. The CDR3 extends over 11 amino acids. The germline CDR1 and CDR2 sequences are MNHEY and SMNVEV (reference sequence). The CDR3 loop is CASTLGETQYF. The CDR3 nucleotides are TGTGCCAGCACCTTGGGCGAGACCCAGTACTTC.

The rearrangement joins TRBV2 to TRBJ1-6; no reliable D call. The length of the CDR3 is 15 residues. Trimming took 1 base from V and 6 from J, leaving 10 bases between them. Germline values: CDR1 SNHLY, CDR2 FYNNEI. The CDR3, as DNA: TGTGCCAGCAGTGAAGGACGGAGCCTTAATTCACCCCTCCACTTT. Amino acids: CASSEGRSLNSPLHF.

The rearrangement joins TRBV2 to TRBJ1-1; 8 bases match TRBD1. The germline V gene encodes CDR1 SNHLY and CDR2 FYNNEI. Unmatched junction bases numbered 12, after V lost 9 bases and J lost 0 bases. The CDR3 consists of 16 residues. Here the CDR3 reads CARIGRSTGVNTEAFF. The CDR3 DNA reads TGTGCCAGGATAGGCCGCTCGACAGGGGTGAACACTGAAGCTTTCTTT. The variable domain in full, with the rest retrieved from reference TRBV2 and TRBJ1-1, is EPEVTQTPSHQVTQMGQEVILRCVPISNHLYFYWYRQILGQKVEFLVSFYNNEISEKSEIFDDQFSVERPDGSNFTLKIRSTKLEDSAMYFCARIGRSTGVNTEAFFGQGTRLTVV.

This clonotype was recorded a few times. This rearrangement joins TRBV4-1 to TRBJ2-2; tentative D call: TRBD1 (6 bases). The V and J ends lost 4 bases and 3 bases respectively, with 12 bases between them. Germline V gives CDR1 MGHRA, CDR2 YSYEKL. The CDR3 contains 15 residues. CDR3 sequence reads: CASSLRQEHTGELFF. The CDR3 DNA follows: TGCGCCAGCAGCCTGAGACAGGAACACACCGGGGAGCTGTTTTTT.

This clonotype was seen only a few times. The V gene is TRBV20-1, the J gene TRBJ2-7, with a tentative D call TRBD1 (6 bases). Germline V gives CDR1 DFQATT, CDR2 SNEGSKA (reference sequence). V was trimmed by 0 bases and J by 0 bases, leaving 9 bases between them. This CDR3 has 14 amino acids. The CDR3 DNA reads as TGCAGTGCTAGAGACAGGGGCTTCTCCTACGAGCAGTACTTC. Amino acids: CSARDRGFSYEQYF.

This clonotype was seen more than once but under ten times. The rearrangement uses TRBV5-4 and TRBJ1-4, with D maybe TRBD1 (5 bases). Germline CDR1 reads SGHNT; CDR2 reads YYREEE (reference sequence). The CDR3 contains 14 residues. The DNA for the CDR3 is TGTGCTACTCACAAAGAAGGGGTTAATGAAAAACTGTTTTTT. Residues: CATHKEGVNEKLFF.

There are a few counts of this clonotype. V usage is TRBV12-5 and J usage is TRBJ2-1; 12 nucleotides match TRBD2. The CDR3 contains 16 residues. Per germline, CDR1 LGHNT and CDR2 FRNRAP. V lost 1 base and J lost 5; bases outside the gene matches: 3. CDR3 bases: TGTGCTAGTGGTTTGGGGGGACTAGCGGGCGACAATGAGCAGTTCTTC. This sequence encodes CASGLGGLAGDNEQFF.

The chain is built from TRBV29-1 and TRBJ1-1, with D maybe TRBD1 (5 bases). Germline V gene data show CDR1 as SQVTM and CDR2 as ANQGSEA. Trimming pared 7 bases from V and 4 bases from J, leaving 16 bases between. CDR3 size: 13 residues. The CDR3 region has the DNA TGCAGCGGGCGGGACCTTTGGGGCACTGAAGCTTTCTTT. Translated: CSGRDLWGTEAFF.